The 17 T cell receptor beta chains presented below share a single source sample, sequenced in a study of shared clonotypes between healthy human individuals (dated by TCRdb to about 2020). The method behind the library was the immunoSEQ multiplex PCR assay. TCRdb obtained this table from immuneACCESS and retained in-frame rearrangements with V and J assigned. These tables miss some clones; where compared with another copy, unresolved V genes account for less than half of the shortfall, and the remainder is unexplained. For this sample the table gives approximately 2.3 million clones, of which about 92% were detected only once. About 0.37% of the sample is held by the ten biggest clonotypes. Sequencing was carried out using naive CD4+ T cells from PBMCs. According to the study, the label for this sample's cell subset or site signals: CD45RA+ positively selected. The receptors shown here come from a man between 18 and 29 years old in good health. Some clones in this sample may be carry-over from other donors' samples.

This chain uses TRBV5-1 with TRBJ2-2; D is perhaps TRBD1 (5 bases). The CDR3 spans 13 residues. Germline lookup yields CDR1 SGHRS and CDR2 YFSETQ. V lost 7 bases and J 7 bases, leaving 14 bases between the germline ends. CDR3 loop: CASDRGSGGELFF. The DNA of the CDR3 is TGCGCCAGCGACAGAGGATCGGGCGGGGAGCTGTTTTTT.

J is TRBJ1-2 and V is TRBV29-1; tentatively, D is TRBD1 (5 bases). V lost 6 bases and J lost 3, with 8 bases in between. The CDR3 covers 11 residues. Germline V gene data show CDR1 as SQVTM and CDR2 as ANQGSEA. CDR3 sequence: CSVGADYGYTF. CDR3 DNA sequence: TGCAGCGTAGGGGCCGACTATGGCTACACCTTC. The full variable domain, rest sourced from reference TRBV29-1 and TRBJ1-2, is SAVISQKPSRDICQRGTSLTIQCQVDSQVTMMFWYRQQPGQSLTLIATANQGSEATYESGFVIDKFPISRPNLTFSTLTVSNMSPEDSSIYLCSVGADYGYTFGSGTRLTVV.

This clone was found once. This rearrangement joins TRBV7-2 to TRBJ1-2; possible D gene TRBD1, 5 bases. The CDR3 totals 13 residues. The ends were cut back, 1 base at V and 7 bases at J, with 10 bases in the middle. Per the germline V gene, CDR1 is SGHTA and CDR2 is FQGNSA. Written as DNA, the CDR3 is TGTGCCAGCAGCTTAGACAGGCAACGTGGCTACACCTTC. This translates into CASSLDRQRGYTF.

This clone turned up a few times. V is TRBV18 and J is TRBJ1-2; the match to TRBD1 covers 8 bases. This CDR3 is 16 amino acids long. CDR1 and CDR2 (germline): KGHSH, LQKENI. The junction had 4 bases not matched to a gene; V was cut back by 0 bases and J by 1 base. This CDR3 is CASSPPYGQGNYGYTF. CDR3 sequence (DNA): TGTGCCAGCTCACCACCCTATGGACAGGGTAACTATGGCTACACCTTC. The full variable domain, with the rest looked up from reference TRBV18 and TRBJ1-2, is NAGVMQNPRHLVRRRGQEARLRCSPMKGHSHVYWYRQLPEEGLKFMVYLQKENIIDESGMPKERFSAEFPKEGPSILRIQQVVRGDSAAYFCASSPPYGQGNYGYTFGSGTRLTVV.

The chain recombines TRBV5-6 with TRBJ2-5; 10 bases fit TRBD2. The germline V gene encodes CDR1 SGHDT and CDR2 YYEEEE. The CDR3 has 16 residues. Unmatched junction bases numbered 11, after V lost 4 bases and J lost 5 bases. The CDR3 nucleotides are TGTGCCAGCAGCCAGGGAAGCGGGAGGGTCTGGGAGACCCAGTACTTC. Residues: CASSQGSGRVWETQYF.

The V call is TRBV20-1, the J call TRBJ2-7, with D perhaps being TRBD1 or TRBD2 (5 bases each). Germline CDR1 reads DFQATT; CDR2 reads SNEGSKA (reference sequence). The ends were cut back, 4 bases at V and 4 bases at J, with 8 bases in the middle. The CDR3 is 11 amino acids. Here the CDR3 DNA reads TGCAGTGCTATGAGGGGTTACGAGCAGTACTTC. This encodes CSAMRGYEQYF.

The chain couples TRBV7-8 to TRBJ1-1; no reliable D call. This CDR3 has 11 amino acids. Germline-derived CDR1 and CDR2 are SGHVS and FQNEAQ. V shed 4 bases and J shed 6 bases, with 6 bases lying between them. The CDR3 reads CASSSSSEAFF. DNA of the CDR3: TGTGCCAGCAGCTCGTCATCTGAAGCTTTCTTT.

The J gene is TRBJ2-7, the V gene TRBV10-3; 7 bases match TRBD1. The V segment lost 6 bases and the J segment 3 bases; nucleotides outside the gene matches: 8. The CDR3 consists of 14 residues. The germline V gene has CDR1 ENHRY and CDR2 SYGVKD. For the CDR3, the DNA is TGTGCCATCAGATCCTCCAGGACAGGCTACGAGCAGTACTTC. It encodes CAIRSSRTGYEQYF.

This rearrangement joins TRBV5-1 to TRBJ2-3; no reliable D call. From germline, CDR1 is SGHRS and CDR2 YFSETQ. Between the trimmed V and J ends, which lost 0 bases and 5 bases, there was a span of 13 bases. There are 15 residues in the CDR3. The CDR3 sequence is CASSLAPTRGDTQYF. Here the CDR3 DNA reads TGCGCCAGCAGCTTGGCCCCAACCCGAGGAGATACGCAGTATTTT.

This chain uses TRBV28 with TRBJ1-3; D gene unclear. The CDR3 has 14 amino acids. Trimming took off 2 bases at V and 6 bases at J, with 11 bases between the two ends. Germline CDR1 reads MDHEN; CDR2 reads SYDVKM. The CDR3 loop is CASSLHQAANTIYF. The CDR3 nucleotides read TGTGCCAGCAGTTTACATCAGGCTGCAAACACCATATATTTT.

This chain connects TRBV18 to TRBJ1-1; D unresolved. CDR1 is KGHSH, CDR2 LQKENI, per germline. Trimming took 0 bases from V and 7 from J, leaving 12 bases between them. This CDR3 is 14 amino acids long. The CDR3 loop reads CASSPPTGTGEAFF. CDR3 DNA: TGTGCCAGCTCACCACCGACGGGAACCGGTGAAGCTTTCTTT.

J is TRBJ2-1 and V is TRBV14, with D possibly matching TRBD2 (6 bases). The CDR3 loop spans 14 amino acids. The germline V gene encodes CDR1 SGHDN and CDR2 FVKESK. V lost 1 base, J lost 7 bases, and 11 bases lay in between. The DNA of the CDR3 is TGTGCCAGCAGCCAAGCACTAGCCGGGAATGAGCAGTTCTTC. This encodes CASSQALAGNEQFF.

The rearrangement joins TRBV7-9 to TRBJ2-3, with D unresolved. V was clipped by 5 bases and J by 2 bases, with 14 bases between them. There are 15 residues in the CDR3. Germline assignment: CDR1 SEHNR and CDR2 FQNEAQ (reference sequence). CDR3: CASSHGRTNTDTQYF. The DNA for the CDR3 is TGTGCCAGCAGCCATGGCAGGACCAACACAGATACGCAGTATTTT. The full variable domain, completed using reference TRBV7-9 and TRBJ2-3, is DTGVSQNPRHKITKRGQNVTFRCDPISEHNRLYWYRQTLGQGPEFLTYFQNEAQLEKSRLLSDRFSAERPKGSFSTLEIQRTEQGDSAMYLCASSHGRTNTDTQYFGPGTRLTVL.

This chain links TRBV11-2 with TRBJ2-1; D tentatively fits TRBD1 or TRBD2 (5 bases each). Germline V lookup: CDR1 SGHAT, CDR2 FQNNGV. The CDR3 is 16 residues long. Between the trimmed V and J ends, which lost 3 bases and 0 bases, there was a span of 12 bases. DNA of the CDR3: TGTGCCAGCAGCTTGGGGGTCCTGAGCTCCTACAATGAGCAGTTCTTC. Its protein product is CASSLGVLSSYNEQFF.

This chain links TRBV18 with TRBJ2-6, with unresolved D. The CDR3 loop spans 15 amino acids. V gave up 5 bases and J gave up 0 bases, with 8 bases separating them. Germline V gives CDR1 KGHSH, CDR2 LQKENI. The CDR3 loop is CASSSEISGANVLTF. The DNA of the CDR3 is TGTGCCAGCTCAAGCGAGATCTCTGGGGCCAACGTCCTGACTTTC.

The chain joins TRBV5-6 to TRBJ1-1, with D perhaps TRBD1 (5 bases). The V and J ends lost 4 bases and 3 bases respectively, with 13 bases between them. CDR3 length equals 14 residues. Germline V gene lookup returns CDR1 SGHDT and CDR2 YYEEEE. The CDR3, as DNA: TGTGCCAGCAGCATCCGGGGCAGGGACACTGAAGCTTTCTTT. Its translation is CASSIRGRDTEAFF.

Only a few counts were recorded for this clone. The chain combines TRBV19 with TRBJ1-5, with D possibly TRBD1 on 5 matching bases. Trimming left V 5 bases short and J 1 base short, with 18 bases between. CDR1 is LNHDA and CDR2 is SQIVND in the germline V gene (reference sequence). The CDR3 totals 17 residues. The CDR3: CASSFPRQSGSNQPQHF. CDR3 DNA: TGTGCCAGTAGTTTCCCCCGACAGTCGGGGAGCAATCAGCCCCAGCATTTT.